This T cell receptor beta chain appears in the sequencing data of a study of identical twins. Study findings and constraints: Twin-shared out-of-frame alpha sequences showed excess low generation probability. There were fewer insertions in abundant cord blood beta clonotypes, but memory repertoires showed no such pattern.

TCRdb redid the calling of the 5' RACE reads with MiXCR, one entry per CDR3 protein. This table has 690,000 or so distinct CDR3 sequences, over 8.5% appearing once. Donors uniformly comprised healthy Caucasians. The CDR3 contains 15 residues. CDR1 and CDR2 from the germline V gene are ENHRY and SYGVKD. The V gene end was trimmed by 4 bases and the J gene end by 8 bases; junction bases not matched to a gene: 3. This clonotype has a handful of counts. Its antigen is unknown. These data were also filed under a second study, of yellow fever vaccine responses in identical twins.

The sequence came from a young woman in good health. V and J are TRBV10-3 and TRBJ2-1, with TRBD2 identical over 15 bases. Specimen: PBMCs. In DNA form, the CDR3 reads TGTGCCATCAGTGGGACTAGCGGGAGGGCGGATGAGCAGTTCTTC. Protein product: CAISGTSGRADEQFF.